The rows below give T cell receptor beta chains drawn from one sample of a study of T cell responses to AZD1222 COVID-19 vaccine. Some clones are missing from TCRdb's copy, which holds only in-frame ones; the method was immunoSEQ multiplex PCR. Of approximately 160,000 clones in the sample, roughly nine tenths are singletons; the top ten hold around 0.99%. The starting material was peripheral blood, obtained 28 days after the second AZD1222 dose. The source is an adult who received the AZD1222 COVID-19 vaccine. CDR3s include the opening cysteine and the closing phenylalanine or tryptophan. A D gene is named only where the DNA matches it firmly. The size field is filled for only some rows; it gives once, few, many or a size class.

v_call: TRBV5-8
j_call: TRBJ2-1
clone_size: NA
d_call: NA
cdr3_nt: TGTGCCAGCAAATGGGGTCCTCCTTACAATGAGCAGTTCTTC
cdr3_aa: CASKWGPPYNEQFF

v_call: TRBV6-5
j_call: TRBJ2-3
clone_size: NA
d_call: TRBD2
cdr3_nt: TGTGCCAGCAGTTACTCCGGGACTAGCGGCACAGATACGCAGTATTTT
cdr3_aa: CASSYSGTSGTDTQYF

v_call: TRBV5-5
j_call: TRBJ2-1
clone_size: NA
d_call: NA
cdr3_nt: TGTGCCAGCAGCTTGGCCGGACAGAGTTACAATGAGCAGTTCTTC
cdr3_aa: CASSLAGQSYNEQFF

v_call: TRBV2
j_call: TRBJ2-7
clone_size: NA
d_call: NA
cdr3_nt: TGTGCCAGCAGTGAAGGAGGGAACTACGAGCAGTACTTC
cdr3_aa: CASSEGGNYEQYF

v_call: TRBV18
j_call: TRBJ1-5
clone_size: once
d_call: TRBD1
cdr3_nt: TGTGCCAGCTCACCACAGGGGGCGCGGCAGCCCCAGCATTTT
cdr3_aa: CASSPQGARQPQHF

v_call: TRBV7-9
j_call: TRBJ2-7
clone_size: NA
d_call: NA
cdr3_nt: TGTGCCAGCAGTTCTCCCTTAAAATCCTACGAGCAGTACTTC
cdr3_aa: CASSSPLKSYEQYF

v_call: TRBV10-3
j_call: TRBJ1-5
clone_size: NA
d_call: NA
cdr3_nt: TGTGCCATCAGTCAGGGTCGGGGCAATCAGCCCCAGCATTTT
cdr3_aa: CAISQGRGNQPQHF

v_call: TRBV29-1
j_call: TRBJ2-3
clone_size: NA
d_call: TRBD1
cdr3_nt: TGCAGCGTTGAAGGGGACAGTAATACAGATACGCAGTATTTT
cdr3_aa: CSVEGDSNTDTQYF

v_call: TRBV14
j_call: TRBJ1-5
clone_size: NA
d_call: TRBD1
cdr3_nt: TGTGCCAGCACCCCAGGGGGGGAGAGCAATCAGCCCCAGCATTTT
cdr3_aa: CASTPGGESNQPQHF

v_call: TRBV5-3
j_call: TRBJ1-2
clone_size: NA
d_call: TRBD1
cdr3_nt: TGTGCCAGAACCTTATATCCCCGGACAGGGAGGTGGTATGGCTACACCTTC
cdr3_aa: CARTLYPRTGRWYGYTF

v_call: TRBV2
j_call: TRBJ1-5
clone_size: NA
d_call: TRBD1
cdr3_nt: TGTGCCAGCAGTGTTAGGACAGGGGAAGGAGGCAATCAGCCCCAGCATTTT
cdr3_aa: CASSVRTGEGGNQPQHF

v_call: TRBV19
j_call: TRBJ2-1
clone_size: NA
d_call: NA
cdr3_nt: TGTGCCAGTAGTACCTCTCCTTTCCCCGGGACCCATGAGCAGTTCTTC
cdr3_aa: CASSTSPFPGTHEQFF

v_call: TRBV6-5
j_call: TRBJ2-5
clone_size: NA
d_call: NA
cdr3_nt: TGTGCCAGCAGTTACCGCCAGTCCTCATTAGAGACCCAGTACTTC
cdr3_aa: CASSYRQSSLETQYF

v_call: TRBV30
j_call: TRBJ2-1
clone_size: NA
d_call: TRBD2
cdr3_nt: TGTGCCTGGAGTCGGGGGGGCCTAGTCCGTGAGCAGTTCTTC
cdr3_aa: CAWSRGGLVREQFF

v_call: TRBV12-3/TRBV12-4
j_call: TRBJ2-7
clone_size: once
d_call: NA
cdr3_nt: TGTGCCAGCGGAATAGCCTACGAGCAGTACTTC
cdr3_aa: CASGIAYEQYF

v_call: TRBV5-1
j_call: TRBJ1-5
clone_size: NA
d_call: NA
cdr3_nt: TGCGCCAGCAGCCCGACAGTCGACATGCCCCAGCATTTT
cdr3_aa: CASSPTVDMPQHF

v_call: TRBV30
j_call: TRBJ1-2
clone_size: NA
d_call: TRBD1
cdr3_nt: TGTGCCTGGAGTGTAGGGACAGGGCATGGCTACACCTTC
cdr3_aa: CAWSVGTGHGYTF

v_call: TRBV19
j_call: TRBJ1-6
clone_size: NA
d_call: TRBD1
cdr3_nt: TGTGCCAGTAGTATTTCGACAGGGGGTTCACCCCTCCACTTT
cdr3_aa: CASSISTGGSPLHF

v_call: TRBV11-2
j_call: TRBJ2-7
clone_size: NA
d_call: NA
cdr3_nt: TGTGCCAGCACTAAATGGATACAGGGCAGCTCCTACGAGCAGTACTTC
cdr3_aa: CASTKWIQGSSYEQYF

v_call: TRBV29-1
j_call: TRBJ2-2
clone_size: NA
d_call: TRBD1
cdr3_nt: TGCAGCGTGGGTAGGACAGGGAACACCGGGGAGCTGTTTTTT
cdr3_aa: CSVGRTGNTGELFF

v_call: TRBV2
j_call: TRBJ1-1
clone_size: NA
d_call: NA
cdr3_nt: TGTGCCAGCAATATAGAAGTGATAGGCACTGAAGCTTTCTTT
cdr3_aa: CASNIEVIGTEAFF

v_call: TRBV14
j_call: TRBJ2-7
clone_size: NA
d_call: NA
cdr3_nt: TGTGCCAGCAGCCACGGGTATTCCTACGAGCAGTACTTC
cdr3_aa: CASSHGYSYEQYF

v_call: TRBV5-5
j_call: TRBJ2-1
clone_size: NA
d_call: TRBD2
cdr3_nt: TGTGCCAGCAGCTTGTATGGCGGGGGCTACAATGAGCAGTTCTTC
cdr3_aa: CASSLYGGGYNEQFF

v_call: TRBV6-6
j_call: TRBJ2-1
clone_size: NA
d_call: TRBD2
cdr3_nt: TGTGCCAGCACCGGTAGCGGGGGGCACTATAATGAGCAGTTCTTC
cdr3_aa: CASTGSGGHYNEQFF

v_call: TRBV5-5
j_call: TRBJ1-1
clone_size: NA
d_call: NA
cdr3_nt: TGTGCCAGCAGCTTGATGGTTGGTGTAAGGTCTGAAGCTTTCTTT
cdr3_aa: CASSLMVGVRSEAFF

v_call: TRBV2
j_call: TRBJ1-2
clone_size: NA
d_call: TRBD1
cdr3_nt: TGTGCCAGCAGTATTGCAGGGGGCGGAAACTATGGCTACACCTTC
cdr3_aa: CASSIAGGGNYGYTF

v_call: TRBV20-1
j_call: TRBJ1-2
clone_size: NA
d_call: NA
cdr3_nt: TGCAGTGCTAGTACCGGTGCATATTACTATGGCTACACCTTC
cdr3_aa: CSASTGAYYYGYTF

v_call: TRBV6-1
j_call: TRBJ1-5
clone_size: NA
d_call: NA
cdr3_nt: TGTGCCAGCAGTGAAGAGTACGGCCTAAATCAGCCCCAGCATTTT
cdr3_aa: CASSEEYGLNQPQHF

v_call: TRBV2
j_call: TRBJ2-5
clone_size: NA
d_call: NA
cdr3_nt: TGTGCCAGCAGTGGGGCTGGTGGGGGCCTCTGGGAGACCCAGTACTTC
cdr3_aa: CASSGAGGGLWETQYF

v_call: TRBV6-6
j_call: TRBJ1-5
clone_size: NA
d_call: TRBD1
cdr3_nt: TGTGCCAGCAGTTACGGAGCAGGGGGCACGCCCCAGCATTTT
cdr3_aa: CASSYGAGGTPQHF

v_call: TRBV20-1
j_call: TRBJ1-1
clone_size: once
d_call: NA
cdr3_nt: TGCAGTGTTCCAAGCAACACTGAAGCTTTCTTT
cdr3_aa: CSVPSNTEAFF

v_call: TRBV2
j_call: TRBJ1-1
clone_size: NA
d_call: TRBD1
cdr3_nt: TGTGCCAGCTCTGGACAGGGGGACACTGAAGCTTTCTTT
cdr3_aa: CASSGQGDTEAFF

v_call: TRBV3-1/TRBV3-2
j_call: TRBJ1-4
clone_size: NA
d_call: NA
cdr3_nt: TGTGCCAGCAGGCTACAGGGCCATAATGAAAAACTGTTTTTT
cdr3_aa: CASRLQGHNEKLFF

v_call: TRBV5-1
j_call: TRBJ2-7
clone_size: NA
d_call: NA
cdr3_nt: TGCGCCAGCAGCTTGGGGGGGGACTCCTACGAGCAGTACTTC
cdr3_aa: CASSLGGDSYEQYF

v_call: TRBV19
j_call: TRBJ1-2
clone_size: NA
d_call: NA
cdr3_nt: TGTGCCAGTACCCCATCGACAGGTTTTAACTATGGCTACACCTTC
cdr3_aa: CASTPSTGFNYGYTF